A single sample gave rise to the 31 T cell receptor beta chains below, sequenced in a study of shared T cell receptors in the human thymus. Sequenced by immunoSEQ multiplex PCR; TCRdb stores in-frame clones only, minus some. The table has almost 550,000 clones, 78% seen once. The sample was also reused in another study, on human thymus T cells.

Sample: thymocytes. Receptors were obtained from a boy under two years old with a congenital heart defect.

The chain carries TRBV2 and TRBJ1-2; a possible D gene is TRBD1 (6 bases). Germline assignment: CDR1 SNHLY and CDR2 FYNNEI. The length of the CDR3 is 14 residues. V was shortened by 5 bases and J by 2 bases, with 12 bases between the two germline ends. Here the CDR3 DNA reads TGTGCCAGCAGTTACAGGGCAGCCAACTATGGCTACACCTTC. Translation gives CASSYRAANYGYTF.

The chain joins TRBV7-8 to TRBJ2-1; D is uncertain. The CDR3 is 17 amino acids. The ends were cut back, 5 bases at V and 1 base at J, with 18 bases in the middle. From germline, CDR1 is SGHVS and CDR2 FQNEAQ. CDR3 sequence: CASSPGNSYSSYNEQFF. The CDR3 region has the DNA TGTGCCAGCAGCCCTGGTAATAGCTATAGTTCCTACAATGAGCAGTTCTTC.

The genes are TRBV7-9 and TRBJ2-1, with 12 bases aligning to TRBD2. The CDR3 covers 15 residues. Germline-derived CDR1 and CDR2 are SEHNR and FQNEAQ (reference sequence). V was clipped by 5 bases and J by 4 bases; unmatched bases: 3. The chain's CDR3 is CASSGGTSGYNEQFF. CDR3 sequence (DNA): TGTGCCAGCAGCGGAGGGACTAGCGGGTACAATGAGCAGTTCTTC.

The chain carries TRBV11-3 and TRBJ2-1; TRBD2 matches at 9 bases. The CDR3 is 13 residues long. Germline assignment: CDR1 SGHNT and CDR2 YENEEA. The V gene end was trimmed by 4 bases and the J gene end by 8 bases; junction bases not matched to a gene: 3. CDR3 loop: CASSSKREDEQFF. In DNA, the CDR3 is TGTGCCAGCAGCTCTAAGCGGGAGGATGAGCAGTTCTTC.

The chain combines TRBV4-2 with TRBJ2-3, with D possibly TRBD1 on 5 matching bases. V gave up 0 bases and J gave up 1 base, with 20 bases separating them. Germline loops: CDR1 LGHNA, CDR2 YNFKEQ. The CDR3 runs to 19 residues. The CDR3 DNA reads TGTGCCAGCAGCCAAGATAGGGGTCGGTTGGGGCTAGGCACAGATACGCAGTATTTT. Translated, it gives CASSQDRGRLGLGTDTQYF.

The CDR3 DNA sequence: TGTGCCAGCACCGTAGGGGCTAGCGGGAGAAATGAGCAGTTCTTC. This translates into CASTVGASGRNEQFF. The chain carries TRBV6-6 and TRBJ2-1, with TRBD2 identical over 10 bases. CDR3 length: 15 amino acids. Losses at the gene ends were 7 bases for V and 7 bases for J; bases not matched to a gene: 10. The germline gives CDR1 MNHNY, CDR2 SVGAGI (reference sequence).

V usage is TRBV4-1 and J usage is TRBJ1-4; tentative D call: TRBD1 (6 bases). CDR1 is MGHRA, CDR2 YSYEKL, per germline. The V gene lost 1 base and the J gene lost 2 bases, with 17 bases spanning the gap. The CDR3 runs 18 residues. CDR3 in DNA: TGCGCCAGCAGCCAAGGGTCAGGGCGAACAGGGACTAATGAAAAACTGTTTTTT. This codes for CASSQGSGRTGTNEKLFF.

The chain combines TRBV11-3 with TRBJ2-7, with D possibly being TRBD1 (5 bases). Germline lookup yields CDR1 SGHNT and CDR2 YENEEA. Trimming removed 0 bases at V and 0 bases at J, with 12 bases between. The CDR3 length is 16 residues. CDR3 sequence: CASSLDRDSTSYEQYF. The CDR3 DNA is TGTGCCAGCAGCTTAGATCGAGACAGCACCTCCTACGAGCAGTACTTC.

The CDR3 sequence: CASCRGQGCGSNQPQHF. DNA for the CDR3: TGTGCCAGTTGCCGAGGACAGGGATGCGGTAGCAATCAGCCCCAGCATTTT. The rearrangement uses TRBV19 and TRBJ1-5, with 8 bases identical to TRBD1. With 8 bases clipped from V and 0 bases from J, the junction kept 12 bases outside the gene matches. CDR1 LNHDA and CDR2 SQIVND come from the germline V gene (reference sequence). The CDR3 has 17 residues.

V gene TRBV4-2 combines with J gene TRBJ2-7; no definite D call. CDR1 and CDR2 from the germline V gene are LGHNA and YNFKEQ. The CDR3 consists of 18 residues. Trimming shortened V by 0 bases and J by 5 bases, and 23 bases separated the two germline ends. The CDR3 sequence: CASSQDGRVAELTHEQYF. In DNA, the CDR3 is TGTGCCAGCAGCCAAGATGGTCGGGTCGCGGAGCTTACCCACGAGCAGTACTTC.

V usage is TRBV6-1 and J usage is TRBJ1-1; perhaps TRBD1 as D (5 bases). CDR3 length: 12 amino acids. Germline CDR1 and CDR2: MNHNS and SASEGT. The V gene lost 4 bases and the J gene lost 3 bases, with 6 bases spanning the gap. The CDR3 sequence: CASSGQHTEAFF. CDR3 DNA: TGTGCCAGCAGTGGACAGCACACTGAAGCTTTCTTT.

The V and J genes are TRBV6-1 and TRBJ1-1; D is undetermined. Germline V gene data show CDR1 as MNHNS and CDR2 as SASEGT. V shed 6 bases and J shed 11 bases, with 13 bases lying between them. There are 11 residues in the CDR3. CDR3 residues: CASRSGEAAFF. The DNA of the CDR3 is TGTGCCAGCAGGTCCGGGGAGGCGGCTTTCTTT.

The V gene is TRBV4-2, the J gene TRBJ2-1; 9 nucleotides agree with TRBD2. CDR1 LGHNA and CDR2 YNFKEQ come from the germline V gene. The J segment lost 5 bases and the V segment lost 0 bases, leaving 5 bases of the junction unmatched. The CDR3 has 16 residues. The CDR3 sequence: CASSQDMSGRNNEQFF. The CDR3 DNA reads as TGTGCCAGCAGCCAAGATATGAGCGGGAGGAACAATGAGCAGTTCTTC.

The chain combines TRBV5-8 with TRBJ2-7; the match to TRBD2 covers 8 bases. CDR1 and CDR2 from the germline V gene are SGHTS and YDEGEE. The CDR3 totals 16 residues. With 2 bases clipped from V and 5 bases from J, the junction kept 12 bases outside the gene matches. The CDR3 DNA reads as TGTGCCAGCAGCTTTTTCCCCAGCGGGAGAGGCCACGAGCAGTACTTC. Amino acids: CASSFFPSGRGHEQYF.

J is TRBJ2-7 and V is TRBV5-4, with 9 bases that match TRBD2. CDR1 SGHNT and CDR2 YYREEE come from the germline V gene (reference sequence). The CDR3 is 14 amino acids. V shed 3 bases, J shed 2 bases, and the junction held 3 bases outside the gene matches. In DNA, the CDR3 is TGTGCCAGCAGCTCCGGACTAGCGACCTACGAGCAGTACTTC. Residues: CASSSGLATYEQYF.

This clone was observed a few times. V usage is TRBV6-1 and J usage is TRBJ1-1; 9 bases match TRBD1. The germline V gene has CDR1 MNHNS and CDR2 SASEGT. V trimming: 1 base; J trimming: 5 bases; junction bases outside the gene matches: 8. This CDR3 spans 16 amino acids. As DNA, the CDR3 is TGTGCCAGCAGTGAAGTTTACAGGGGGCGGGGGACTGAAGCTTTCTTT. This gives the protein CASSEVYRGRGTEAFF.

The gene calls are TRBV5-1 and TRBJ2-3; 12 nucleotides match TRBD2. The V and J ends lost 0 bases and 1 base, in that order; junction bases with no gene match: 15. The CDR3 has 21 residues. Germline CDR1 SGHRS, CDR2 YFSETQ. CDR3 sequence reads: CASSLERRQTSGSLGTDTQYF. DNA of the CDR3: TGCGCCAGCAGCTTGGAACGCCGCCAGACTAGCGGGAGTCTGGGCACAGATACGCAGTATTTT.

The chain combines TRBV9 with TRBJ2-5, with D possibly matching TRBD1 (5 bases). Trimming cost V 0 bases and J 5 bases, with 17 bases left between them. The V gene's germline CDR1 is SGDLS and CDR2 YYNGEE. The CDR3 length is 16 residues. CDR3 protein: CASSVAAGQRLETQYF. The CDR3 DNA reads as TGTGCCAGCAGCGTAGCAGCAGGGCAGAGGTTGGAGACCCAGTACTTC.

The CDR3 region has the DNA TGTGCCAGCAGCTTGGCGACAGGGGGCCCCTACGAGCAGTACTTC. This codes for CASSLATGGPYEQYF. The chain is built from TRBV5-6 and TRBJ2-7, with 10 bases identical to TRBD1. After removal of 0 bases from V and 2 bases from J, the junction contained 2 bases not matched to a gene. Germline CDR1 and CDR2: SGHDT and YYEEEE. The CDR3 consists of 15 residues.

J is TRBJ1-1 and V is TRBV25-1; 12 positions match TRBD1. Trimming at V came to 6 bases and at J to 8 bases, leaving 7 bases not matched to a gene. Germline V gene sequence: CDR1 MGHDK, CDR2 SYGVNS. This CDR3 region has 14 residues. The CDR3 DNA follows: TGTGCCAGCAGGGGGACAGGGGGCGACTCGGAAGCTTTCTTT. Translation gives CASRGTGGDSEAFF.

V usage is TRBV6-1 and J usage is TRBJ2-7, with a possible D match to TRBD2 (5 bases). CDR3 size: 17 residues. V was pared by 4 bases and J by 5 bases, with 24 bases between. CDR1 MNHNS and CDR2 SASEGT come from the germline V gene. This CDR3 reads CASSGGLDSTTPHEQYF. The CDR3 DNA is TGTGCCAGCAGTGGAGGATTGGACTCCACGACCCCCCACGAGCAGTACTTC.

This chain uses TRBV21-1 with TRBJ1-5. TRBV21-1 is a pseudogene. The CDR3 has 16 residues. CDR3 protein: CASSRPRGWVNQPQHF. CDR3 sequence (DNA): TGTGCCAGCAGCCGCCCCCGGGGGTGGGTCAATCAGCCCCAGCATTTT.

This clone appeared a single time. V and J are TRBV5-8 and TRBJ1-2, with unresolved D. The CDR3 extends over 14 amino acids. Trimming removed 5 bases at V and 4 bases at J, with 15 bases between. Germline-derived CDR1 and CDR2 are SGHTS and YDEGEE. CDR3 DNA sequence: TGTGCCAGCAGTCAACCCCCAACAGCCTATGGCTACACCTTC. Protein: CASSQPPTAYGYTF. The full variable domain, rest sourced from reference TRBV5-8 and TRBJ1-2, is EAGVTQSPTHLIKTRGQQATLRCSPISGHTSVYWYQQALGLGLQFLLWYDEGEERNRGNFPPRFSGRQFPNYSSELNVNALELEDSALYLCASSQPPTAYGYTFGSGTRLTVV.

The rearrangement joins TRBV4-3 to TRBJ1-3; no clear D gene. Trimming removed 2 bases at V and 0 bases at J, with 17 bases between. The CDR3 has 18 amino acids. CDR1 is LGHNA and CDR2 is YSLEER in the germline V gene. CDR3 sequence reads: CASSQRGREILSGNTIYF. In nucleotides, the CDR3 is TGCGCCAGCAGCCAACGTGGTCGGGAGATCCTCTCTGGAAACACCATATATTTT.

The genes are TRBV14 and TRBJ2-5; 9 nucleotides align to TRBD1. The CDR3 extends over 17 amino acids. The germline V gene encodes CDR1 SGHDN and CDR2 FVKESK. Trimming took 1 base from V and 4 from J; bases not matched to a gene: 10. CDR3 nucleotides: TGTGCCAGCAGCCAAGCCGGGGTTGGGACAGGGTTAGAGACCCAGTACTTC. Translating it yields CASSQAGVGTGLETQYF.

Worth noting for this clone: The CDR3 does not close with the conserved phenylalanine or tryptophan, likely indicating a read error. The chain uses TRBV13 and TRBJ1-2, with 7 bases that match TRBD1. V shed 5 bases and J 3 bases; nucleotides not matched to a gene: 3. The CDR3 runs to 13 residues. CDR1 is PRHDT, CDR2 FYEKMQ, per germline (reference sequence). The CDR3 is CASSPGTDYGYTL. The CDR3 DNA follows: TGTGCCAGCAGCCCAGGGACAGACTATGGCTACACCCTC.

The chain links TRBV4-3 to TRBJ2-1; 8 nucleotides agree with TRBD2. CDR1 is LGHNA and CDR2 is YSLEER in the germline V gene. With 4 bases clipped from V and 7 bases from J, the junction kept 21 bases outside the gene matches. The CDR3 length is 19 residues. This CDR3 is CASSLRPVGREDPINEQFF. The CDR3, as DNA: TGCGCCAGCAGCCTACGGCCCGTTGGGCGGGAGGACCCAATAAATGAGCAGTTCTTC.

The chain couples TRBV9 to TRBJ1-2; possible D gene TRBD1, 5 bases. The germline CDR1 and CDR2 sequences are SGDLS and YYNGEE. Trimming stripped 6 bases from V and 6 bases from J, with 15 bases between. CDR3 length equals 13 residues. The CDR3 DNA is TGTGCCAGCAATCTCCCGGGGGAGAATGGCTACACCTTC. Translation gives CASNLPGENGYTF.

This chain links TRBV7-9 with TRBJ2-7; the match to TRBD1 covers 11 bases. CDR3 size: 15 residues. Germline values: CDR1 SEHNR, CDR2 FQNEAQ (reference sequence). The J segment lost 4 bases and the V segment lost 5 bases, leaving 7 bases of the junction unmatched. The DNA of the CDR3 is TGTGCCAGCAGCCCCGGACAGGGGGCCCCTTACGAGCAGTACTTC. Its translation is CASSPGQGAPYEQYF.

The chain recombines TRBV15 with TRBJ2-3, with 8 bases lining up with TRBD2. The V gene's germline CDR1 is LNHNV and CDR2 YYDKDF (reference sequence). V lost 0 bases to trimming and J lost 3 bases; unmatched junction nucleotides: 8. The CDR3 consists of 17 residues. In nucleotides, the CDR3 is TGTGCCACCAGCAGAGACGGGGCGGGAGGAAGGACAGATACGCAGTATTTT. This codes for CATSRDGAGGRTDTQYF. Drawing the rest from reference TRBV15 and TRBJ2-3, the complete variable domain is DAMVIQNPRYQVTQFGKPVTLSCSQTLNHNVMYWYQQKSSQAPKLLFHYYDKDFNNEADTPDNFQSRRPNTSFCFLDIRSPGLGDTAMYLCATSRDGAGGRTDTQYFGPGTRLTVL.

This clone was recorded a few times. The chain joins TRBV27 to TRBJ1-1, with 10 bases that match TRBD1. Trimming removed 7 bases from V and 3 bases from J; junction bases left unmatched: 11. Germline V gives CDR1 MNHEY, CDR2 SMNVEV (reference sequence). This CDR3 has 16 amino acids. The CDR3 is CASNPGQGGFDTEAFF. The CDR3 nucleotides are TGTGCCAGCAACCCCGGACAGGGGGGATTCGACACTGAAGCTTTCTTT.